Below are 21 T cell receptor beta chains sequenced from a single sample in a study of blood T cell repertoires in COVID-19. This table comes from immunoSEQ multiplex PCR, and its TCRdb copy is limited to in-frame clones, with some not included. The table lists about 260,000 clones, roughly nine tenths of them singletons. The sequenced sample consisted of peripheral blood. The origin of the receptors is a woman aged 45-65 years who had recovered from COVID-19.

V and J are TRBV13 and TRBJ1-1, with D uncertain. The V gene lost 3 bases and the J gene lost 1 base, with 6 bases spanning the gap. The CDR3 loop spans 13 amino acids. Per germline, CDR1 PRHDT and CDR2 FYEKMQ (reference sequence). DNA for the CDR3: TGTGCCAGCAGCTTCGGGTCGAACACTGAAGCTTTCTTT. This sequence encodes CASSFGSNTEAFF.

V gene TRBV5-1 combines with J gene TRBJ2-1, with TRBD2 identical over 10 bases. This CDR3 is 13 amino acids long. V shed 6 bases and J 5 bases; nucleotides not matched to a gene: 2. Germline lookup yields CDR1 SGHRS and CDR2 YFSETQ. The CDR3 reads CASNGLADNEQFF. CDR3 bases: TGCGCCAGCAACGGACTAGCGGACAATGAGCAGTTCTTC.

The rearrangement uses TRBV30 and TRBJ2-2; D perhaps matches TRBD1 (6 bases). This CDR3 region has 14 residues. Germline CDR1 GTSNPN, CDR2 SVGIG (reference sequence). Trimming pared 2 bases from V and 6 bases from J, leaving 13 bases between. The CDR3 protein is CAWSSGGSAGELFF. The CDR3 DNA follows: TGTGCCTGGAGTAGTGGGGGCTCGGCCGGGGAGCTGTTTTTT.

The rearrangement uses TRBV4-1 and TRBJ1-1; no reliable D call. The CDR3 contains 16 residues. CDR1 is MGHRA, CDR2 YSYEKL, per germline. Trimming pared 1 base from V and 0 bases from J, leaving 12 bases between. In nucleotides, the CDR3 is TGCGCCAGCAGCCAAGGTCGGTGGAGCATGAACACTGAAGCTTTCTTT. Protein sequence: CASSQGRWSMNTEAFF.

This chain links TRBV7-3 with TRBJ1-1, with D possibly matching TRBD1 (5 bases). Trimming removed 4 bases from V and 5 bases from J, with 14 bases in between. The length of the CDR3 is 14 residues. CDR1 is SGHTA and CDR2 is FQGTGA in the germline V gene. CDR3 residues: CASSSSLGGTEAFF. The CDR3, as DNA: TGTGCCAGCAGCTCTAGCTTGGGGGGGACTGAAGCTTTCTTT.

The J gene is TRBJ2-5, the V gene TRBV3-1 (or the pseudogene TRBV3-2); D is unresolved. The germline gives CDR1 LGHDT, CDR2 YNNKEL (reference sequence). V lost 0 bases, J lost 6 bases, and 5 bases lay in between. This CDR3 region has 12 residues. The CDR3 sequence is CASSQDQKTQYF. In nucleotides, the CDR3 is TGTGCCAGCAGCCAAGATCAGAAGACCCAGTACTTC.

This chain joins TRBV12-5 and TRBJ2-1, with 14 bases identical to TRBD2. V was clipped by 6 bases and J by 9 bases; unmatched bases: 10. Per germline, CDR1 LGHNT and CDR2 FRNRAP. The CDR3 consists of 16 residues. CDR3 residues: CASGHGTSGGSGEQFF. In nucleotides, the CDR3 is TGTGCTAGTGGCCACGGGACTAGCGGGGGTTCCGGTGAGCAGTTCTTC.

V is TRBV7-9 and J is TRBJ1-2; 8 bases agree with TRBD1. CDR1 and CDR2 (germline): SEHNR, FQNEAQ (reference sequence). The CDR3 sequence is 13 residues long. The J segment lost 4 bases and the V segment lost 5 bases, leaving 3 bases of the junction unmatched. CDR3 DNA: TGTGCCAGCAGCCGAGGACAGGGCTATGGCTACACCTTC. It yields the protein CASSRGQGYGYTF.

V and J are TRBV11-2 and TRBJ2-3; D gene ambiguous. CDR1 SGHAT and CDR2 FQNNGV come from the germline V gene. CDR3 length: 12 residues. V was cut by 4 bases and J by 0 bases, with 2 bases left in between. The CDR3 DNA reads TGTGCCAGCAGCTCGAGCACAGATACGCAGTATTTT. Encoded protein: CASSSSTDTQYF.

The rearrangement uses TRBV19 and TRBJ1-2; D gene ambiguous. Germline V gives CDR1 LNHDA, CDR2 SQIVND (reference sequence). V dropped 0 bases and J dropped 4 bases, with 12 bases sitting between them. This CDR3 contains 15 residues. This chain's CDR3 is CASSIDRGTSYGYTF. In DNA form, the CDR3 reads TGTGCCAGTAGTATAGATCGAGGCACGAGCTATGGCTACACCTTC.

The chain links TRBV3-1 (or the pseudogene TRBV3-2) to TRBJ1-2; D remains ambiguous. The CDR3 extends over 15 amino acids. Trimming took off 0 bases at V and 2 bases at J, with 10 bases between the two ends. CDR1 and CDR2 (germline): LGHDT, YNNKEL (reference sequence). The CDR3 loop is CASSQELRVNYGYTF. The CDR3, as DNA: TGTGCCAGCAGCCAAGAGTTGAGGGTAAACTATGGCTACACCTTC.

The V gene is TRBV30, the J gene TRBJ1-1; TRBD1 might be the D (5 bases). V lost 5 bases to trimming and J lost 5 bases, with 12 bases between them. The CDR3 extends over 12 amino acids. Germline V CDR1 and CDR2: GTSNPN, SVGIG (reference sequence). CDR3 region: CAWDRPRTEAFF. The CDR3 coding sequence is TGTGCCTGGGACAGACCCAGGACTGAAGCTTTCTTT.

The chain combines TRBV6-5 with TRBJ1-1, with D possibly matching TRBD1 (5 bases). The CDR3 has 14 residues. Trimming stripped 7 bases from V and 5 bases from J, with 17 bases between. Germline assignment: CDR1 MNHEY and CDR2 SVGAGI. This chain's CDR3 is CASMINQGFTEAFF. CDR3 sequence (DNA): TGTGCCAGCATGATAAACCAGGGATTTACTGAAGCTTTCTTT.

The CDR3, as DNA: TGTGCCAGCAGCGTAGGAGAACTAGCGGGAGGGGGTCAAGAGACCCAGTACTTC. It yields the protein CASSVGELAGGGQETQYF. This chain joins TRBV9 and TRBJ2-5, with 13 bases matching TRBD2. The V gene's germline CDR1 is SGDLS and CDR2 YYNGEE. The CDR3 length is 18 residues. Trimming at V came to 0 bases and at J to 2 bases, leaving 7 bases not matched to a gene.

This chain uses TRBV29-1 with TRBJ2-7; TRBD2 might be the D (6 bases). With 3 bases removed from V and 0 bases from J, the gap between germline ends came to 12 bases. The V gene's germline CDR1 is SQVTM and CDR2 ANQGSEA. The CDR3 consists of 14 residues. The chain's CDR3 is CSVDGAGRSYEQYF. The CDR3 bases are TGCAGCGTTGATGGGGCGGGACGCTCCTACGAGCAGTACTTC.

The chain combines TRBV28 with TRBJ1-5, with D maybe TRBD1 (6 bases). With 3 bases removed from V and 0 bases from J, the gap between germline ends came to 9 bases. The CDR3 has 15 amino acids. CDR1 MDHEN and CDR2 SYDVKM come from the germline V gene. The CDR3 protein is CASSLTGFSNQPQHF. In DNA form, the CDR3 reads TGTGCCAGCAGTTTGACAGGCTTTAGCAATCAGCCCCAGCATTTT.

The chain employs TRBV20-1 and TRBJ2-1; possibly TRBD2 for D (6 bases). V lost 5 bases, J lost 10 bases, and 12 bases lay in between. CDR1 DFQATT and CDR2 SNEGSKA come from the germline V gene (reference sequence). The CDR3 runs 11 residues. The CDR3 region is CSARLGREQFF. The CDR3 nucleotides are TGCAGTGCTCGCCTAGGGAGGGAGCAGTTCTTC.

The CDR3 DNA sequence: TGTGCCTGGAGTATAGGACAGGGGCGAGGTAATGAAAAACTGTTTTTT. It specifies CAWSIGQGRGNEKLFF. This sequence joins TRBV30 and TRBJ1-4, with 9 bases matching TRBD1. The CDR3 is made up of 16 amino acids. Germline lookup yields CDR1 GTSNPN and CDR2 SVGIG (reference sequence). V was clipped by 2 bases and J by 4 bases; unmatched bases: 8.

This rearrangement joins TRBV28 to TRBJ1-2, with 11 bases fitting TRBD1. V lost 1 base and J lost 7; bases outside the gene matches: 11. Germline loops: CDR1 MDHEN, CDR2 SYDVKM. This CDR3 has 17 residues. The chain's CDR3 is CASSLLGGQGAVGGYTF. In DNA form, the CDR3 reads TGTGCCAGCAGTTTATTGGGCGGACAGGGGGCGGTAGGTGGCTACACCTTC.

This chain links TRBV5-1 with TRBJ1-1; D remains ambiguous. The CDR3 is 15 residues long. Germline V gives CDR1 SGHRS, CDR2 YFSETQ. Trimming removed 2 bases at V and 2 bases at J, with 13 bases between. CDR3 in amino acids: CASSFSPGLNTEAFF. Written as DNA, the CDR3 is TGCGCCAGCAGCTTTTCCCCGGGGTTAAACACTGAAGCTTTCTTT.

V and J are TRBV28 and TRBJ1-5; D gene uncertain. Germline CDR1 MDHEN, CDR2 SYDVKM. This CDR3 has 15 residues. The germline V and J ends were trimmed by 5 bases and 5 bases, with 16 bases remaining between them. The CDR3 spells CASSHSPGGYQPQHF. The CDR3 DNA reads as TGTGCCAGCAGTCATTCGCCGGGAGGATATCAGCCCCAGCATTTT.